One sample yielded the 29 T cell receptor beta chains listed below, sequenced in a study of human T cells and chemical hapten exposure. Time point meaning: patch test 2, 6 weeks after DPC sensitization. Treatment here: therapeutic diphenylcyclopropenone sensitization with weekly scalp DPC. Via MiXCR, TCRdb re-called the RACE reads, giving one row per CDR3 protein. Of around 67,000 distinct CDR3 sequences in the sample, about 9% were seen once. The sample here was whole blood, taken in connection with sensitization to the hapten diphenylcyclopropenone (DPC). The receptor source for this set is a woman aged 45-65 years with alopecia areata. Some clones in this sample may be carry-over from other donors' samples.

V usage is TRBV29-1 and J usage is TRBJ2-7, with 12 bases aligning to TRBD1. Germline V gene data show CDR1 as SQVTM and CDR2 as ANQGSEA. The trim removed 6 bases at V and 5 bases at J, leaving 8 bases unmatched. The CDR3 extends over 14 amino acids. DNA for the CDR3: TGCAGCGTGGCCAAGGGGACAGGGGGCGACGAGCAGTACTTC. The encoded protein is CSVAKGTGGDEQYF.

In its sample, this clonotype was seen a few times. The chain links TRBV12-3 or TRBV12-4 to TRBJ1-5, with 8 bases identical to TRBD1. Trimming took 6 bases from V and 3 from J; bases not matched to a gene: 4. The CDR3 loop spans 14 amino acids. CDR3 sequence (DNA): TGTGCCAGCAGCTGGACAGGGAACAATCAGCCCCAGCATTTT. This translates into CASSWTGNNQPQHF.

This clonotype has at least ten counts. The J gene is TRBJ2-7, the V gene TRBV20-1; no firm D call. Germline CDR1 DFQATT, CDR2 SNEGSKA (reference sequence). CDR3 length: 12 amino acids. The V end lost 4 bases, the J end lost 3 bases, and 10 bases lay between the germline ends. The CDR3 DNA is TGCAGTGCTACGACGGCAAACTACGAGCAGTACTTC. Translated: CSATTANYEQYF.

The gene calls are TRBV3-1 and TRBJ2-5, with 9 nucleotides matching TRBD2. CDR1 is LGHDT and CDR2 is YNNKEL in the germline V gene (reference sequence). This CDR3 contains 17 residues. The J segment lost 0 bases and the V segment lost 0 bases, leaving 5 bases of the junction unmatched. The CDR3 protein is CASSQEWQRGDQETQYF. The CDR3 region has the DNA TGTGCCAGCAGCCAAGAATGGCAGCGGGGGGACCAAGAGACCCAGTACTTC.

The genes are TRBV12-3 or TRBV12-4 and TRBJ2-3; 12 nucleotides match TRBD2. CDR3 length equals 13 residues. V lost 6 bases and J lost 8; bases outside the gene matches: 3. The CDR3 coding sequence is TGTGCCAGCAGCTCTAGCGGGAGGGGTACGCAGTATTTT. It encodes CASSSSGRGTQYF.

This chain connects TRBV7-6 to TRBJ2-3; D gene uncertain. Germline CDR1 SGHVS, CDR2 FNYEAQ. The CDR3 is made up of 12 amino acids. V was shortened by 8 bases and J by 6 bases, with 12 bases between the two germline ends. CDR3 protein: CASSKPQDTQYF. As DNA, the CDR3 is TGTGCCAGCTCGAAGCCCCAGGATACGCAGTATTTT. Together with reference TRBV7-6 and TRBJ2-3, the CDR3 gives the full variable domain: GAGVSQSPRYKVTKRGQDVALRCDPISGHVSLYWYRQALGQGPEFLTYFNYEAQQDKSGLPNDRFSAERPEGSISTLTIQRTEQRDSAMYRCASSKPQDTQYFGPGTRLTVL.

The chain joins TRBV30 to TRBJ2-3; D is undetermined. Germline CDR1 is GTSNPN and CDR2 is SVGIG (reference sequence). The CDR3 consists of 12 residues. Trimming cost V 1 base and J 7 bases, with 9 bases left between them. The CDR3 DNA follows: TGTGCCTGGAGTGCCCAACGGAATACGCAGTATTTT. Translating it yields CAWSAQRNTQYF.

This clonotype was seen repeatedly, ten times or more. The CDR3 nucleotides are TGTGCCAGCAGTTCCCAGAGCCATAATTCACCCCTCCACTTT. Residues: CASSSQSHNSPLHF. J is TRBJ1-6 and V is TRBV28, with unresolved D. The CDR3 runs to 14 residues. Germline CDR1 and CDR2: MDHEN and SYDVKM. With 4 bases removed from V and 5 bases from J, the gap between germline ends came to 9 bases.

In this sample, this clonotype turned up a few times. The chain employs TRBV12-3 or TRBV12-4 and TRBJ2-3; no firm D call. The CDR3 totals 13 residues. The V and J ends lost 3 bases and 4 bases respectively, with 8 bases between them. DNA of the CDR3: TGTGCCAGCAGTTTCGGAAGCTCAGATACGCAGTATTTT. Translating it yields CASSFGSSDTQYF.

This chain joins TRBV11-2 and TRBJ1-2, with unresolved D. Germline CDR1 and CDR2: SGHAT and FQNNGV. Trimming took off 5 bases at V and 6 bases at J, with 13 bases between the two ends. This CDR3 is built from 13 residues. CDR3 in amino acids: CASSRSPRNGYTF. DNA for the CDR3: TGTGCCAGCAGCCGTAGTCCTAGGAATGGCTACACCTTC.

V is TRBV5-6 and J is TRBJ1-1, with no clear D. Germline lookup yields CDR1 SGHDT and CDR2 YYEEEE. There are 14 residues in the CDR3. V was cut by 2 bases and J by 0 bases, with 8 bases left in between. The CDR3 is CASSFPTVNTEAFF. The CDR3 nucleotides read TGTGCCAGCAGCTTCCCGACTGTGAACACTGAAGCTTTCTTT.

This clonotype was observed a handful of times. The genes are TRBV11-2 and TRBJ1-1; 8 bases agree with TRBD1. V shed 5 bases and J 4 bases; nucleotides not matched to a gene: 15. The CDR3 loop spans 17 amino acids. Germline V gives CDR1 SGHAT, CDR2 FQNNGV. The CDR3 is CASSRTGFLRSGTEAFF. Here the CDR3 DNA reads TGTGCCAGCAGCCGGACAGGGTTTCTTCGCTCGGGCACTGAAGCTTTCTTT. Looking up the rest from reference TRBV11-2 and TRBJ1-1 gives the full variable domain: EAGVAQSPRYKIIEKRQSVAFWCNPISGHATLYWYQQILGQGPKLLIQFQNNGVVDDSQLPKDRFSAERLKGVDSTLKIQPAKLEDSAVYLCASSRTGFLRSGTEAFFGQGTRLTVV.

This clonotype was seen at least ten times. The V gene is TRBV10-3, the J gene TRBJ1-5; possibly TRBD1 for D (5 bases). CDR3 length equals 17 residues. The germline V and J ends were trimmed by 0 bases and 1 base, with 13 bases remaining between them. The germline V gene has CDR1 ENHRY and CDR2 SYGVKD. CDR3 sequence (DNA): TGTGCCATCAGTGAGTCGATTGGGGCCACAAGCAATCAGCCCCAGCATTTT. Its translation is CAISESIGATSNQPQHF.

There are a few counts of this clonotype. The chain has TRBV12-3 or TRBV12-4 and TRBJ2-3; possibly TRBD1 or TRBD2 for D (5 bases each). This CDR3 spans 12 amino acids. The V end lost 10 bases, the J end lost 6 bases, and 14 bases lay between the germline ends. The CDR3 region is CAIIQGVDTQYF. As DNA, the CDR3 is TGTGCCATCATCCAGGGAGTGGATACGCAGTATTTT.

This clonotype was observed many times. The CDR3 sequence is CASSDRRNEKLFF. The CDR3 DNA follows: TGTGCCAGCAGCGACAGGAGAAATGAAAAACTGTTTTTT. The rearrangement joins TRBV12-3 or TRBV12-4 to TRBJ1-4; D possibly corresponds to TRBD1 (6 bases). V lost 6 bases and J lost 5, with 10 bases in between. The CDR3 totals 13 residues.

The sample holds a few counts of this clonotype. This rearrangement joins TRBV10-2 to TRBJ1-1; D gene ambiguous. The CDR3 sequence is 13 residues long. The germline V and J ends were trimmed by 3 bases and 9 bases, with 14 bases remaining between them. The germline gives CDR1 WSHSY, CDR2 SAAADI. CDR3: CASSDPSGGKAFF. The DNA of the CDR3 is TGCGCCAGCAGTGATCCCTCGGGCGGAAAAGCTTTCTTT.

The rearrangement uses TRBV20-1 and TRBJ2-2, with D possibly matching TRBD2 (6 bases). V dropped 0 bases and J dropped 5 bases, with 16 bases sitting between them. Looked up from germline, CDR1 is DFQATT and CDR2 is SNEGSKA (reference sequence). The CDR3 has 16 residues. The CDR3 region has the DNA TGCAGTGCTAGAGATAAAACGGGAGCATGGACCGGGGAGCTGTTTTTT. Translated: CSARDKTGAWTGELFF.

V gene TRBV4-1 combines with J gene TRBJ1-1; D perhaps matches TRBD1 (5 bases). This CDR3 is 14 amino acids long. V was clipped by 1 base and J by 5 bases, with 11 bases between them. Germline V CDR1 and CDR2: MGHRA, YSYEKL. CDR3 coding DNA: TGCGCCAGCAGCCAAGGACAGCGGGAGACTGAAGCTTTCTTT. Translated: CASSQGQRETEAFF.

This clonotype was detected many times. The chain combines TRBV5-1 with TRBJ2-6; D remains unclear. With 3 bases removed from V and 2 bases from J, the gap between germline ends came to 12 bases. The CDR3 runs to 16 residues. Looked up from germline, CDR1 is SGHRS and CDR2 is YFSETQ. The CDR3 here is CASSSARGAGANVLTF. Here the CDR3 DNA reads TGCGCCAGCAGCTCCGCCCGTGGGGCTGGGGCCAACGTCCTGACTTTC.

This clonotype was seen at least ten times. The CDR3 sequence is CASRGAGTGTNEKLFF. The CDR3 nucleotides are TGTGCCAGCAGGGGGGCGGGGACGGGGACTAATGAAAAACTGTTTTTT. This chain uses TRBV7-2 with TRBJ1-4; TRBD1 might be the D (6 bases). CDR3 length equals 16 residues. Trimming pared 6 bases from V and 2 bases from J, leaving 16 bases between. Germline loops: CDR1 SGHTA, CDR2 FQGNSA.

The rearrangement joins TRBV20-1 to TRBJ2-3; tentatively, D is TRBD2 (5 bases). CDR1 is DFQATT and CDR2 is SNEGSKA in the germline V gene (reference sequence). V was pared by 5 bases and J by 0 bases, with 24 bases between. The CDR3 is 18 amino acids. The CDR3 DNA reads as TGCAGTGCTCCCCGCAGCGGAACCCTCCCTGTTAGCACAGATACGCAGTATTTT. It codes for CSAPRSGTLPVSTDTQYF.

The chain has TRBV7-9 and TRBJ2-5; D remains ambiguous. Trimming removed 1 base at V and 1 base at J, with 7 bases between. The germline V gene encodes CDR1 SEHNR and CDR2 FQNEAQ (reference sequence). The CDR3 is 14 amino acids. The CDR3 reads CASSLGAVQETQYF. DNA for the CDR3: TGTGCCAGCAGCTTAGGGGCAGTCCAAGAGACCCAGTACTTC.

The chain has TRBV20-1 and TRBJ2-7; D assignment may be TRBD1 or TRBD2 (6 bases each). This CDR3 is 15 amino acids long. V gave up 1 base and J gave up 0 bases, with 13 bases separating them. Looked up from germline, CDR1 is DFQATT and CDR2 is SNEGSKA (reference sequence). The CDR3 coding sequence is TGCAGTGCTAGAGGGGGGGCAGAGCGCTCCTACGAGCAGTACTTC. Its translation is CSARGGAERSYEQYF.

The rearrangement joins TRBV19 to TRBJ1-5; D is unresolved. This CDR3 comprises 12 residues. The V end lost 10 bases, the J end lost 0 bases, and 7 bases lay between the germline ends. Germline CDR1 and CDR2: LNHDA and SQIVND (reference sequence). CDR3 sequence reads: CATSDSNQPQHF. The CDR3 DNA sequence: TGTGCCACCTCAGATAGCAATCAGCCCCAGCATTTT.

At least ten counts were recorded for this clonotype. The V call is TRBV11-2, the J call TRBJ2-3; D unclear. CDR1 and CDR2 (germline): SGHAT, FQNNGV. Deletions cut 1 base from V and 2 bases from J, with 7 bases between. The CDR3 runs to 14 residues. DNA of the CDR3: TGTGCCAGCAGCTTAGTCCTCCTCACAGATACGCAGTATTTT. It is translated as CASSLVLLTDTQYF.

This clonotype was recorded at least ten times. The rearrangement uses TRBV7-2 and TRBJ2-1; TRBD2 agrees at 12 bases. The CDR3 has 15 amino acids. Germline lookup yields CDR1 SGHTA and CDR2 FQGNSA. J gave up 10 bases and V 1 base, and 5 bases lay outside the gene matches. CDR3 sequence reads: CASSLGLAGAGEQFF. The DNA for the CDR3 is TGTGCCAGCAGCTTAGGACTAGCGGGGGCGGGGGAGCAGTTCTTC.

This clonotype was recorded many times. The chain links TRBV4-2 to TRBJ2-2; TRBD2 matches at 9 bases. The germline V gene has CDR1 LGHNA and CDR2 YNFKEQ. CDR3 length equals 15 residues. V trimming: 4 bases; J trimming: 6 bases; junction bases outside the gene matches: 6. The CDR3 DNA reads TGTGCCAGCAGCCTCTCCGGGACTAGCCCCGGGGAGCTGTTTTTT. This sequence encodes CASSLSGTSPGELFF.

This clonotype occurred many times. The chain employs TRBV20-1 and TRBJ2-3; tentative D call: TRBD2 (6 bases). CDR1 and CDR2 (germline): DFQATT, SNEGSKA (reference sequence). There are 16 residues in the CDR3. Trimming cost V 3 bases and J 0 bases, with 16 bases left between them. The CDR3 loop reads CSASRPRGASTDTQYF. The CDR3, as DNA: TGCAGTGCTAGTAGACCTCGCGGGGCTAGCACAGATACGCAGTATTTT.

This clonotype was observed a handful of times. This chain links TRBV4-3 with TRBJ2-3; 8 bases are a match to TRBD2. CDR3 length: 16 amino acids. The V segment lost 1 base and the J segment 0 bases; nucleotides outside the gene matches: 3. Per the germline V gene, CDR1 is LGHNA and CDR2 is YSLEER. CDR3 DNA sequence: TGCGCCAGCAGCCAAGGGACTAGCCGAAGCACAGATACGCAGTATTTT. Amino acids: CASSQGTSRSTDTQYF.